This TCR beta chain was observed in a study of T-cell memory formation after mild COVID-19. General study findings and limits: Clones contracting day 15 to 85 were balanced CD4/CD8; later expanders leaned CD4+. The second-wave clones peaking on day 37 were not confirmed as SARS-CoV-2-specific.

This clonotype was counted only a few times. The target antigen is unknown. TCRdb re-called the 5' RACE reads through MiXCR, storing one row per CDR3 protein. The sample gives tens of thousands of distinct CDR3 sequences, 6% to 7% of which show up once; 0.65% to 0.85% is in the top ten. The clonotype originates from an adult who had mild COVID-19 (a few samples of this study predate the infection). Cell type and time point are not known. The material sequenced was PBMCs or a T cell subset sorted from them (not recorded which).

The CDR3 DNA reads TGTGCCAGCAGTGAGCTTCTATCAGGGCCTGGAAACACCATATATTTT. As protein: CASSELLSGPGNTIYF. The J gene is TRBJ1-3, the V gene TRBV9, with D perhaps TRBD1 (5 bases). Per the germline V gene, CDR1 is SGDLS and CDR2 is YYNGEE. The CDR3 runs to 16 residues. The V gene lost 5 bases and the J gene lost 2 bases, with 17 bases spanning the gap.